These T cell receptor beta chains were read from a single sample in a study of regulatory T cells in long-lasting Graves disease. TCRdb reprocessed the multiplex PCR reads with MiXCR, giving one entry per CDR3 protein. The sample includes about 430,000 distinct CDR3 sequences, 14% to 15% of them seen just once. This same sample was also taken into another study, of T cells in Graves' hyperthyroidism and ophthalmopathy.

The sample in question was peripheral blood mononuclear cells (PBMCs), obtained at new diagnosis, from a patient treated with antithyroid drugs. Every receptor here comes from a woman aged 40 to 55 with Graves disease. The CDR3 runs from the conserved cysteine through the conserved F or W. The D gene is left open where the match is weak. Clone sizes are given selectively: once, few, many, or a class where the clone is expanded.

V gene	D gene	CDR3 length	J gene	clone size	CDR3 DNA	CDR3 protein
TRBV11-3	TRBD2	17	TRBJ2-5	many	TGTGCCAGCAGCCAATCGGTTAGCGGGCACTTCCCCGAGACCCAGTACTTC	CASSQSVSGHFPETQYF
TRBV5-1	.	15	TRBJ2-2	few	TGCGCCAGCAGCTTGTCGACCCAGGGGTCCGGGGAGCTGTTTTTT	CASSLSTQGSGELFF
TRBV5-4	TRBD1	16	TRBJ1-1	.	TGTGCCAGCAGTTATCCGGGACAGGGAATGAACACTGAAGCTTTCTTT	CASSYPGQGMNTEAFF
TRBV29-1	.	16	TRBJ2-7	few	TGCAGCGTTGAATTTTACGGGGAAGGGGGGGCCTACGAGCAGTACTTC	CSVEFYGEGGAYEQYF
TRBV15	.	16	TRBJ2-3	few	TGTGCCACCAGCAGAGGCGCGTGGGGGTCTACAGATACGCAGTATTTT	CATSRGAWGSTDTQYF
TRBV27	.	17	TRBJ1-6	many	TGTGCCAGCAGTGAAGGACCGAGATTCTCCTATAATTCACCCCTCCACTTT	CASSEGPRFSYNSPLHF
TRBV5-1	.	13	TRBJ2-3	many	TGCGCCAGCAGTGGACAGCCTTCGGATACGCAGTATTTT	CASSGQPSDTQYF
TRBV7-8	.	15	TRBJ1-5	many	TGTGCCAGCAGCCCGGAGGGTGAGGGCAATCAGCCCCAGCATTTT	CASSPEGEGNQPQHF
TRBV11-2	TRBD1	14	TRBJ2-7	few	TGTGCCAGCAGCGGAGGGACAGGCCCTCACGAGCAGTACTTC	CASSGGTGPHEQYF
TRBV20-1	.	13	TRBJ1-5	.	TGCAGTGCTAGAAATTTAGAGAAAGGGCCCCAGCATTTT	CSARNLEKGPQHF
TRBV2	.	11	TRBJ1-1	many	TGTGCCAGTCTTCTCGAGAGTGAAGCTTTCTTT	CASLLESEAFF
TRBV20-1	TRBD1	14	TRBJ2-1	few	TGCAGTGCTACGGGACAGCTATTCTACAATGAGCAGTTCTTC	CSATGQLFYNEQFF
TRBV6-5	.	15	TRBJ1-6	many	TGTGCCAGCAGTTACGGCAGGGCAAATGGTTCACCCCTCCACTTT	CASSYGRANGSPLHF
TRBV24-1	.	12	TRBJ2-5	many	TGTGCCACCAGTGATTTCGAAGAGACCCAGTACTTC	CATSDFEETQYF
TRBV19	TRBD2	13	TRBJ2-1	few	TGTGCCACGTCTCACGAGGGGACTAGTGAGCAGTTCTTC	CATSHEGTSEQFF
TRBV6-5	.	15	TRBJ2-5	few	TGTGCCAGCAGTTACTCGAATACCGGGAGTGAGACCCAGTACTTC	CASSYSNTGSETQYF
TRBV5-1	TRBD2	16	TRBJ2-1	few	TGCGCCAGCAGCTTGTCTAGCGGGAGGTTAGGCAATGAGCAGTTCTTC	CASSLSSGRLGNEQFF